This entry features one TCR beta chain sequence. Antigen unknown. These data are taken from a study of cytomegalovirus exposure and HLA in healthy donors. The PCR used 60 Vbeta and 13 Jbeta primers. The data were produced by immunoSEQ multiplex PCR, yet TCRdb's version contains in-frame clones alone and is incomplete. The repertoire holds about 210,000 clones, 82% seen once, with about 6% in the top ten. The CDR3 length is 13 residues. The V gene's germline CDR1 is SNHLY and CDR2 FYNNEI. J lost 5 bases, V lost 6 bases, and 4 bases had no gene match. Whole-study findings and limits: The classifier, whose performance was assessed in both the original and validation cohorts, reportedly diagnosed cytomegalovirus status with high specificity and sensitivity. CMV serostatus was the only recorded immune exposure for donors. The investigators catalogued 150 or so TCR beta chains as cytomegalovirus-associated.

V gene TRBV2 combines with J gene TRBJ1-2; 9 positions match TRBD1. This TCR was sampled from a man aged 35 to 55 in good health and CMV-seropositive. The sequenced material came from PBMCs. CDR3 in DNA: TGTGCCAGCAGACAGGGGGCTGGGTATGGCTACACCTTC. As protein: CASRQGAGYGYTF.